The clone carrying this TCR beta chain was found many times. Its specificity is not known. Gene names and germline refer to mouse. The DNA ends 4 residues before the CDR3 does, and the rest of the CDR3 is filled in from the germline J gene. The sequencing template was cDNA reverse transcribed from extracted RNA. The repertoire was sequenced with immunoSEQ multiplex PCR; TCRdb's copy has only in-frame clones and lacks some. This record lists 270,000 or so clones, none seen once only, and the top ten clones contain about 1.1%. CDR1 is NSQYPW, CDR2 LRSPGD, per germline (reference sequence). The ends lost 2 bases at V and 1 base at J; junction bases unmatched: 6. The CDR3 is made up of 16 amino acids. The sorting of pooled cutaneous lymph node cells relied on CD4, CD8alpha, NKG2D, NKG2ACE and other markers. This specimen belongs to a study of CD8+ T cells in alopecia areata. Whole-study context: Female C3H/HeJ mice aged about 7-11 weeks were given skin from C3H/HeJ graft donors, about 6-13 months old, that had spontaneous alopecia.

Study-level points and caveats: TCR sharing across patients was less clear than in mice, possibly HLA-related.

V usage is TRBV1 and J usage is TRBJ1-2; 8 bases align to TRBD1. Material: CD4+ T cells sorted from a lymph node. The source of this sequence is a C3H/HeJ mouse with alopecia areata. The mice in this strain carry MHC haplotype H2-k. CDR3 amino acids: CTCSASGTGLNSDYTF. CDR3 DNA (partial): TGCACCTGCAGTGCATCCGGGACAGGATTAAACTCC.